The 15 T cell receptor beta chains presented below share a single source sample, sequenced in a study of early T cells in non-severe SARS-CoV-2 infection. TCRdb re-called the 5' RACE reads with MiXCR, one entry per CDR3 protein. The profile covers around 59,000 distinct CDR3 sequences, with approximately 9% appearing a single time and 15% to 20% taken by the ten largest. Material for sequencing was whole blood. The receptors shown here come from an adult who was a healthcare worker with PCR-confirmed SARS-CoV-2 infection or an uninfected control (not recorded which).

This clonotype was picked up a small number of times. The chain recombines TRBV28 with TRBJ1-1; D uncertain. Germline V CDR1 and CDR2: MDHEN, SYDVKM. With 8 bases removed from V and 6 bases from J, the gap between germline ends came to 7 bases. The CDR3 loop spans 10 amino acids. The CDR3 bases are TGTGCCAGCGGAAGGGCTGAAGCTTTCTTT. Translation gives CASGRAEAFF.

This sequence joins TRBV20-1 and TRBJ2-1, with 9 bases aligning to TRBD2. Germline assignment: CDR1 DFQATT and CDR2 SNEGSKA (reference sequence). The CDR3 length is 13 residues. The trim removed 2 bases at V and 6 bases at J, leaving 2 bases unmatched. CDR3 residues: CSARLAGSNEQFF. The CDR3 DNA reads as TGCAGTGCTAGACTAGCGGGAAGCAATGAGCAGTTCTTC.

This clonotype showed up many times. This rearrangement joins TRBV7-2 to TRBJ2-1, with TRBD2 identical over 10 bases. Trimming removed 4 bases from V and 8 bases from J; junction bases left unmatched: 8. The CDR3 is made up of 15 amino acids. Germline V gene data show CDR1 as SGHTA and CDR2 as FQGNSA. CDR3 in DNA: TGTGCCAGCAGCTACTCTAGCGGGAGCAGCTATGAGCAGTTCTTC. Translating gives CASSYSSGSSYEQFF.

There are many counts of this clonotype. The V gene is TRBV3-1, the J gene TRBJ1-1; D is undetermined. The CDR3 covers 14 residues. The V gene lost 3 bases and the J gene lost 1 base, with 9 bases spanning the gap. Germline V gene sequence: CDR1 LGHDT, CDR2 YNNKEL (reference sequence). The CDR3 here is CASSHANRNTEAFF. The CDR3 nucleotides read TGTGCCAGCAGCCACGCTAACAGGAACACTGAAGCTTTCTTT.

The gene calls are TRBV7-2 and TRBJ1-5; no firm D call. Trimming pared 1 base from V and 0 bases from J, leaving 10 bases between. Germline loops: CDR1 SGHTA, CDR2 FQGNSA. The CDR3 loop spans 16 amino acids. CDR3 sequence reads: CASSLGNRNSNQPQHF. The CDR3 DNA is TGTGCCAGCAGCTTAGGTAACCGCAATAGCAATCAGCCCCAGCATTTT.

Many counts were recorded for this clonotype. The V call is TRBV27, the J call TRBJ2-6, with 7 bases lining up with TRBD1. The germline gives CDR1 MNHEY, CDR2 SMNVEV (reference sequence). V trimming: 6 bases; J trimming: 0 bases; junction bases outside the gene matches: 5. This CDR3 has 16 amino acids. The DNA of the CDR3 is TGTGCCAGCAGCAACAGGGGAAGCTCTGGGGCCAACGTCCTGACTTTC. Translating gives CASSNRGSSGANVLTF.

The CDR3 protein is CASSPSGRGPDTQYF. CDR3 DNA: TGTGCCAGTAGCCCTAGCGGGAGAGGACCAGATACGCAGTATTTT. The chain carries TRBV19 and TRBJ2-3; 10 nucleotides agree with TRBD2. This CDR3 contains 15 residues. V lost 6 bases and J lost 4; bases outside the gene matches: 7. CDR1 LNHDA and CDR2 SQIVND come from the germline V gene (reference sequence). Using reference TRBV19 and TRBJ2-3 for the parts outside the CDR3, the full variable domain is DGGITQSPKYLFRKEGQNVTLSCEQNLNHDAMYWYRQDPGQGLRLIYYSQIVNDFQKGDIAEGYSVSREKKESFPLTVTSAQKNPTAFYLCASSPSGRGPDTQYFGPGTRLTVL.

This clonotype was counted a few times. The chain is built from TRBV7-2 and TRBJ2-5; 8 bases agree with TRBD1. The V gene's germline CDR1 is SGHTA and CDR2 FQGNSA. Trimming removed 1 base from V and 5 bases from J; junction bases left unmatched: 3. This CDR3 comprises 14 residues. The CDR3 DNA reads TGTGCCAGCAGCTTAGACAACAGGGGGGAGACCCAGTACTTC. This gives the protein CASSLDNRGETQYF.

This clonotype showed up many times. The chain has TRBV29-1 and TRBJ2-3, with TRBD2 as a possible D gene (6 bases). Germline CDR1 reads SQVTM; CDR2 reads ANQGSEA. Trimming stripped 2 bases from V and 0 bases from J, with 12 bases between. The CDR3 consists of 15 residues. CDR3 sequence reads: CSVERSRGSTDTQYF. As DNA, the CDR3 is TGCAGCGTTGAACGCTCGCGGGGCAGCACAGATACGCAGTATTTT.

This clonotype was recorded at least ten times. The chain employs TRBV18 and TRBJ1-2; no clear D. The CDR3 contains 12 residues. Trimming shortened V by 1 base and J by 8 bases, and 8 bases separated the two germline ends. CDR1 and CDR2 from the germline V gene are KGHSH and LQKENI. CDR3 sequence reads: CASSPLNEGYTF. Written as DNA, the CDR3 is TGTGCCAGCTCACCACTTAACGAGGGCTACACCTTC.

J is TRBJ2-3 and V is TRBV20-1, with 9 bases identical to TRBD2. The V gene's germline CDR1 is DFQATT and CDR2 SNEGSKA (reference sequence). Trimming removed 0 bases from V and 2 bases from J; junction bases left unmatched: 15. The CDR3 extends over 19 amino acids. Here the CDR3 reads CSARDQGGLGLAFTDTQYF. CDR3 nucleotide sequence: TGCAGTGCTAGAGATCAGGGGGGATTGGGACTAGCTTTCACAGATACGCAGTATTTT.

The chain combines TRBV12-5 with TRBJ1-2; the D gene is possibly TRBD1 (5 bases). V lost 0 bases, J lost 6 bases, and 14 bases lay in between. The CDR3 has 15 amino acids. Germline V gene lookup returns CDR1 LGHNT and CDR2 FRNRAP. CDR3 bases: TGTGCTAGTGGTTTGGTAGAGAGCAGGGAGGATGGCTACACCTTC. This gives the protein CASGLVESREDGYTF.

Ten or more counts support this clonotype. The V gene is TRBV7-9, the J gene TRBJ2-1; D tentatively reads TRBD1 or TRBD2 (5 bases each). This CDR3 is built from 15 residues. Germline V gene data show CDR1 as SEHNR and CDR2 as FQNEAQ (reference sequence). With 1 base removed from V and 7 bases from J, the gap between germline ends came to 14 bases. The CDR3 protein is CASSLGGARGNEQFF. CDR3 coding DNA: TGTGCCAGCAGCTTAGGGGGCGCGAGAGGGAATGAGCAGTTCTTC.

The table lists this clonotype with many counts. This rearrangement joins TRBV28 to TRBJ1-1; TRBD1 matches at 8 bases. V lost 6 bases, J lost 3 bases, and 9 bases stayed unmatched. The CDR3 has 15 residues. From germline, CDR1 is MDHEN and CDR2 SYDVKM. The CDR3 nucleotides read TGTGCCAGCAGACCATCGACAGGGGTTTACACTGAAGCTTTCTTT. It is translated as CASRPSTGVYTEAFF.

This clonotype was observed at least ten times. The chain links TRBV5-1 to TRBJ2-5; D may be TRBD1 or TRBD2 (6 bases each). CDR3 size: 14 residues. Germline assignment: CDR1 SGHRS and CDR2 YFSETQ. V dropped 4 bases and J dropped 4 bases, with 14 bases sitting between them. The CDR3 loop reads CASSQTQGGETQYF. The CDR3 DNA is TGCGCCAGCAGCCAAACACAGGGAGGAGAGACCCAGTACTTC.